Listed below are T cell receptor beta chains from one sample, sequenced in a study of blood T cell repertoires in COVID-19. Repertoires were generated with immunoSEQ multiplex PCR, while TCRdb's copy carries only in-frame clones and drops some. Among tens of thousands of clones listed, approximately 79% were seen once. Sequenced sample: peripheral blood. Receptors originate from a man aged 65-85 years with acute or convalescent COVID-19. CDR3s include the opening cysteine and the closing phenylalanine or tryptophan. Each record gives: D gene, V gene, J gene, clone size, CDR3 protein, CDR3 DNA. A D gene is named only where the DNA matches it firmly. Only some rows state a clone size, as once, few, many or a class for expanded clones.

d_call: TRBD1; v_call: TRBV7-2; j_call: TRBJ2-2; clone_size: NA; cdr3_aa: CASSLGTGYTGELFF; cdr3_nt: TGTGCCAGCAGCTTAGGGACAGGATACACCGGGGAGCTGTTTTTT
d_call: TRBD1; v_call: TRBV7-9; j_call: TRBJ2-2; clone_size: NA; cdr3_aa: CAIEQPWTGGSGELFF; cdr3_nt: TGTGCCATCGAGCAGCCTTGGACAGGGGGCTCCGGGGAGCTGTTTTTT
d_call: NA; v_call: TRBV18; j_call: TRBJ2-5; clone_size: once; cdr3_aa: CASSLGHREETQYF; cdr3_nt: TGTGCCAGCTCTCTTGGACATAGAGAAGAGACCCAGTACTTC
d_call: NA; v_call: TRBV19; j_call: TRBJ1-5; clone_size: NA; cdr3_aa: CASARSNQPQHF; cdr3_nt: TGTGCCAGTGCCCGGAGCAATCAGCCCCAGCATTTT
d_call: TRBD2; v_call: TRBV18; j_call: TRBJ2-1; clone_size: NA; cdr3_aa: CASSPSSGAYNEQFF; cdr3_nt: TGTGCCAGCTCACCGTCTAGCGGGGCGTACAATGAGCAGTTCTTC
d_call: TRBD1; v_call: TRBV18; j_call: TRBJ2-3; clone_size: NA; cdr3_aa: CASSPPGQMGADTQYF; cdr3_nt: TGTGCCAGCTCGCCCCCGGGACAGATGGGGGCAGATACGCAGTATTTT
d_call: TRBD2; v_call: TRBV2; j_call: TRBJ2-2; clone_size: NA; cdr3_aa: CASSEESGGATGELFF; cdr3_nt: TGTGCCAGCAGTGAAGAAAGCGGGGGGGCGACCGGGGAGCTGTTTTTT
d_call: TRBD1; v_call: TRBV7-9; j_call: TRBJ1-2; clone_size: NA; cdr3_aa: CASSPRGLDGYTF; cdr3_nt: TGTGCCAGCAGCCCAAGGGGGCTTGATGGCTACACCTTC
d_call: TRBD2; v_call: TRBV5-1; j_call: TRBJ2-3; clone_size: NA; cdr3_aa: CASSTSGGAADTQYF; cdr3_nt: TGCGCCAGCAGCACCAGCGGGGGGGCCGCAGATACGCAGTATTTT
d_call: TRBD2; v_call: TRBV19; j_call: TRBJ2-1; clone_size: once; cdr3_aa: CASSTGAGGPRNEQFF; cdr3_nt: TGTGCCAGTAGTACCGGGGCGGGGGGGCCTCGCAATGAGCAGTTCTTC
d_call: TRBD2; v_call: TRBV10-2; j_call: TRBJ2-2; clone_size: NA; cdr3_aa: CASSPLSGGPNTGELFF; cdr3_nt: TGCGCCAGCAGCCCCCTTAGCGGGGGGCCGAACACCGGGGAGCTGTTTTTT
d_call: TRBD1; v_call: TRBV27; j_call: TRBJ1-5; clone_size: NA; cdr3_aa: CASRPQGSQPQHF; cdr3_nt: TGTGCCAGCAGGCCACAGGGGAGTCAGCCCCAGCATTTT
d_call: NA; v_call: TRBV5-1; j_call: TRBJ2-6; clone_size: NA; cdr3_aa: CASSFPATISSGANVLTF; cdr3_nt: TGCGCCAGCAGCTTCCCAGCGACTATTAGCTCTGGGGCCAACGTCCTGACTTTC
d_call: TRBD1; v_call: TRBV3-1/TRBV3-2; j_call: TRBJ2-2; clone_size: few; cdr3_aa: CASSQSRDSGELFF; cdr3_nt: TGTGCCAGCAGCCAATCCCGGGACAGCGGGGAGCTGTTTTTT
d_call: NA; v_call: TRBV6-2/TRBV6-3; j_call: TRBJ2-5; clone_size: few; cdr3_aa: CASSYAQKETQYF; cdr3_nt: TGTGCCAGCAGTTACGCCCAGAAAGAGACCCAGTACTTC
d_call: TRBD2; v_call: TRBV5-6; j_call: TRBJ2-2; clone_size: NA; cdr3_aa: CASSLWSSGGAMELFF; cdr3_nt: TGTGCCAGCAGCTTGTGGTCTAGCGGGGGGGCTATGGAGCTGTTTTTT
d_call: TRBD1; v_call: TRBV11-1; j_call: TRBJ2-1; clone_size: NA; cdr3_aa: CASTGDRSYNEQFF; cdr3_nt: TGTGCCAGCACTGGGGACAGGTCCTACAATGAGCAGTTCTTC
d_call: NA; v_call: TRBV27; j_call: TRBJ1-4; clone_size: NA; cdr3_aa: CASSLRGGAEKLFF; cdr3_nt: TGTGCCAGCAGTTTAAGAGGGGGGGCGGAAAAACTGTTTTTT
d_call: NA; v_call: TRBV6-5; j_call: TRBJ2-1; clone_size: few; cdr3_aa: CASSRRGYNEQFF; cdr3_nt: TGTGCCAGCAGCCGCCGGGGCTACAATGAGCAGTTCTTC
d_call: NA; v_call: TRBV28; j_call: TRBJ1-1; clone_size: NA; cdr3_aa: CASSLGGFEAFF; cdr3_nt: TGTGCCAGCAGTTTGGGGGGGTTTGAAGCTTTCTTT
d_call: NA; v_call: TRBV3-1/TRBV3-2; j_call: TRBJ1-1; clone_size: NA; cdr3_aa: CASSQGGRTMNTEAFF; cdr3_nt: TGTGCCAGCAGCCAAGGGGGGCGCACCATGAACACTGAAGCTTTCTTT
d_call: TRBD1; v_call: TRBV18; j_call: TRBJ2-5; clone_size: once; cdr3_aa: CASSRPTGGWETQYF; cdr3_nt: TGTGCCAGCTCACGACCGACAGGGGGCTGGGAGACCCAGTACTTC
d_call: NA; v_call: TRBV15; j_call: TRBJ2-1; clone_size: NA; cdr3_aa: CATSLPAGGRGNEQFF; cdr3_nt: TGTGCCACCAGCCTTCCAGCCGGGGGGCGAGGGAATGAGCAGTTCTTC
d_call: NA; v_call: TRBV5-1; j_call: TRBJ1-3; clone_size: NA; cdr3_aa: CASSVGHGVSTIYF; cdr3_nt: TGCGCCAGCAGCGTGGGACACGGCGTAAGCACCATATATTTT
d_call: TRBD1; v_call: TRBV5-4; j_call: TRBJ1-4; clone_size: NA; cdr3_aa: CASSPGQGDLSNEKLFF; cdr3_nt: TGTGCCAGCAGCCCCGGACAGGGGGATTTGTCTAATGAAAAACTGTTTTTT
d_call: TRBD1; v_call: TRBV19; j_call: TRBJ2-3; clone_size: NA; cdr3_aa: CASGTGGDHSTDTQYF; cdr3_nt: TGTGCCAGTGGGACAGGGGGAGACCACAGCACAGATACGCAGTATTTT
d_call: NA; v_call: TRBV6-6; j_call: TRBJ2-1; clone_size: few; cdr3_aa: CASSLAGNSYNEQFF; cdr3_nt: TGTGCCAGCAGCTTGGCGGGGAACTCCTACAATGAGCAGTTCTTC
d_call: NA; v_call: TRBV5-1; j_call: TRBJ1-2; clone_size: NA; cdr3_aa: CASSLVGGGEGYTF; cdr3_nt: TGCGCCAGCAGCTTGGTGGGGGGAGGTGAAGGCTACACCTTC
d_call: NA; v_call: TRBV30; j_call: TRBJ1-1; clone_size: NA; cdr3_aa: CAWVRGVAFF; cdr3_nt: TGTGCCTGGGTCCGGGGAGTCGCTTTCTTT
d_call: TRBD2; v_call: TRBV5-4; j_call: TRBJ2-5; clone_size: NA; cdr3_aa: CASSPLGGKETQYF; cdr3_nt: TGTGCCAGCAGCCCCCTGGGAGGGAAAGAGACCCAGTACTTC
d_call: TRBD1; v_call: TRBV5-4; j_call: TRBJ2-1; clone_size: few; cdr3_aa: CASSYPGTAYNEQFF; cdr3_nt: TGTGCCAGCAGCTATCCCGGGACAGCCTACAATGAGCAGTTCTTC
d_call: TRBD2; v_call: TRBV9; j_call: TRBJ2-1; clone_size: NA; cdr3_aa: CASSSLGTSGRSSYNEQFF; cdr3_nt: TGTGCCAGCAGCTCTCTTGGGACTAGCGGGAGGAGCTCCTACAATGAGCAGTTCTTC
d_call: TRBD1; v_call: TRBV2; j_call: TRBJ1-5; clone_size: once; cdr3_aa: CASSVDRGNQPQHF; cdr3_nt: TGTGCCAGCAGTGTTGACAGGGGCAATCAGCCCCAGCATTTT
d_call: NA; v_call: TRBV12-3/TRBV12-4; j_call: TRBJ1-1; clone_size: NA; cdr3_aa: CASSLTGFAEAFF; cdr3_nt: TGTGCCAGCAGTTTAACAGGGTTTGCTGAAGCTTTCTTT
d_call: NA; v_call: TRBV28; j_call: TRBJ1-2; clone_size: NA; cdr3_aa: CASSRGRVAGYTF; cdr3_nt: TGTGCCAGCAGCCGAGGCAGGGTGGCTGGCTACACCTTC
d_call: NA; v_call: TRBV4-1; j_call: TRBJ1-1; clone_size: NA; cdr3_aa: CASSGQLDAFF; cdr3_nt: TGCGCCAGCAGCGGACAGCTTGACGCTTTCTTT
d_call: NA; v_call: TRBV14; j_call: TRBJ1-5; clone_size: few; cdr3_aa: CASSQDLYSNQPQHF; cdr3_nt: TGTGCCAGCAGCCAAGATTTGTATAGCAATCAGCCCCAGCATTTT
d_call: NA; v_call: TRBV10-2; j_call: TRBJ2-3; clone_size: few; cdr3_aa: CASRSNTDTQYF; cdr3_nt: TGCGCCAGCAGAAGCAACACAGATACGCAGTATTTT
d_call: TRBD1; v_call: TRBV10-2; j_call: TRBJ2-1; clone_size: NA; cdr3_aa: CASTGQGGWEQFF; cdr3_nt: TGCGCCAGTACTGGACAGGGGGGTTGGGAGCAGTTCTTC
d_call: TRBD2; v_call: TRBV2; j_call: TRBJ2-2; clone_size: NA; cdr3_aa: CASSVDGGAHGELFF; cdr3_nt: TGTGCCAGCAGTGTGGACGGGGGGGCCCACGGGGAGCTGTTTTTT
d_call: NA; v_call: TRBV11-2; j_call: TRBJ1-6; clone_size: NA; cdr3_aa: CASSSRTENSPLHF; cdr3_nt: TGTGCCAGCAGCTCAAGGACAGAAAATTCACCCCTCCACTTT